This T cell receptor beta chain was identified during a study of neurological immune-mediated disorders. Study-wide findings and caveats: Phylogenetically, 18 of 34 multiple sclerosis patients' repertoires fell into one related-CDR3 cluster, a possible signature. TCR-beta repertoires seemed private in all groups, with no expanded CDR3 amino acid sequences shared.

This clonotype came up many times. Its matching antigen is unknown. Libraries used 2 million unsorted PBMCs kept frozen in RNAlater. With V trimmed by 6 bases and J by 4 bases, 7 bases remained unmatched. The CDR3 covers 16 residues. Germline V gene data show CDR1 as WSHSY and CDR2 as SAAADI. 5'RACE with 10-nucleotide random UMIs generated the cDNA. MiXCR, run by TCRdb on the 5' RACE reads, gives a single entry per CDR3 protein. Of tens of thousands of distinct CDR3 sequences listed, 4.5% are singletons. Sequenced sample: PBMCs. The sequence derives from a woman aged 55 to 70 with multiple sclerosis. The rearrangement joins TRBV10-2 to TRBJ2-2; 11 bases map to TRBD2. The CDR3 protein is CASRFSGGAGTGELFF. CDR3 nucleotides: TGCGCCAGCAGATTTAGCGGGGGGGCCGGCACCGGGGAGCTGTTTTTT.